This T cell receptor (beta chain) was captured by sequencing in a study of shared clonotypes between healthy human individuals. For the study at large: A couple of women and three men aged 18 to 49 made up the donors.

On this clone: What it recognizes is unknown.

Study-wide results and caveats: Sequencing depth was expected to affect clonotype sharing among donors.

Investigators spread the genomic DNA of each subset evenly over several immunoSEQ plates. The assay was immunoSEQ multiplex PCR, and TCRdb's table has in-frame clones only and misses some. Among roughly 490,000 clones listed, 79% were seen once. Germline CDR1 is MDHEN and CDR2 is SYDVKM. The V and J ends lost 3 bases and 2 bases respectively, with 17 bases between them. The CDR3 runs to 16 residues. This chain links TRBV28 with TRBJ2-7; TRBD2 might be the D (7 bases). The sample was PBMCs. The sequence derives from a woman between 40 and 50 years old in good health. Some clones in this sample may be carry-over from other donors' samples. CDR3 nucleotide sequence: TGTGCCAGCAGTTTCCCGACCCGGGGGGCAGCCTACGAGCAGTACTTC. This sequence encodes CASSFPTRGAAYEQYF.